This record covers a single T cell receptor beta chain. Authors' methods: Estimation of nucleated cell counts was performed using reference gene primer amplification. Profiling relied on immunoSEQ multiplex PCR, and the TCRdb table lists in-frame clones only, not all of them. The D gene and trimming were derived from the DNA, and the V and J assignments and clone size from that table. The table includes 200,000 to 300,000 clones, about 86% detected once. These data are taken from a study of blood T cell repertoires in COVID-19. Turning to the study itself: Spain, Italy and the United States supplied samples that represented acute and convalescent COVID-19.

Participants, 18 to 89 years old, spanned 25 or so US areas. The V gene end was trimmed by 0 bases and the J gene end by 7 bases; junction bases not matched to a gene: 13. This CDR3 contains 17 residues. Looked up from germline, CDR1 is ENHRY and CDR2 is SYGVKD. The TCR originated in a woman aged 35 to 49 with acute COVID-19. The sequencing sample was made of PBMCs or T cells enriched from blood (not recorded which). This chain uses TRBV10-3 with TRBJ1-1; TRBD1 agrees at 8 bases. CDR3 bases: TGTGCCATCAGTGAGTCCTCACAGGGGGTTCCCACCATTGAAGCTTTCTTT. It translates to CAISESSQGVPTIEAFF.